These 13 T cell receptor beta chains were sequenced from one sample in a study of blood T cell repertoires in COVID-19. Generated by immunoSEQ multiplex PCR, the TCRdb table keeps only in-frame clones and is missing some. The repertoire has 80,000 to 100,000 clones, about 90% of them found once; the top ten carry 3.5% to 5%. The sample taken for sequencing was peripheral blood. All receptors derive from a human donor with COVID-19, enrolled during active disease. The donor label of this sample is uncertain.

The genes are TRBV4-1 and TRBJ2-1; the match to TRBD2 covers 13 bases. This CDR3 has 15 amino acids. V lost 4 bases and J lost 10; bases outside the gene matches: 7. From germline, CDR1 is MGHRA and CDR2 YSYEKL. CDR3 sequence (DNA): TGCGCCAGCAGCCTTGAAGCGGGACTAGCGGGGGAGCAGTTCTTC. It yields the protein CASSLEAGLAGEQFF.

This chain uses TRBV5-1 with TRBJ1-2, with a tentative D call TRBD1 (5 bases). Trimming pared 2 bases from V and 7 bases from J, leaving 12 bases between. The length of the CDR3 is 13 residues. The germline CDR1 and CDR2 sequences are SGHRS and YFSETQ. The CDR3 DNA sequence: TGCGCCAGCAGCTTAGGGGTAGGAAGTGGCTACACCTTC. Translation gives CASSLGVGSGYTF.

V gene TRBV14 combines with J gene TRBJ2-6; D remains ambiguous. The CDR3 runs to 17 residues. V was shortened by 1 base and J by 0 bases, with 10 bases between the two germline ends. Germline V gene data show CDR1 as SGHDN and CDR2 as FVKESK. The CDR3 DNA reads as TGTGCCAGCAGCCAAGGCGCGCAATTCTCTGGGGCCAACGTCCTGACTTTC. It specifies CASSQGAQFSGANVLTF.

V and J are TRBV6-2 or TRBV6-3 and TRBJ1-2, with D tentatively TRBD1 (5 bases). The CDR3 extends over 13 amino acids. The germline V gene encodes CDR1 MNHEY and CDR2 SVGEGT. V gave up 2 bases and J gave up 6 bases, with 10 bases separating them. This CDR3 is CASSYGPGDGYTF. The CDR3 DNA sequence: TGTGCCAGCAGTTACGGTCCGGGGGATGGCTACACCTTC.

CDR3 sequence (DNA): TGTGCCAGCAGCTTGAGGCTGACCGGGGAGCTGTTTTTT. This sequence encodes CASSLRLTGELFF. The rearrangement links TRBV11-2 to TRBJ2-2; D is uncertain. Germline CDR1 reads SGHAT; CDR2 reads FQNNGV. The CDR3 contains 13 residues. Trimming took off 3 bases at V and 5 bases at J, with 7 bases between the two ends.

The genes are TRBV7-3 and TRBJ2-2, with a tentative D call TRBD2 (5 bases). The ends were cut back, 2 bases at V and 5 bases at J, with 9 bases in the middle. The CDR3 consists of 14 residues. In germline, CDR1 is SGHTA, CDR2 FQGTGA. The chain's CDR3 is CASSLYRDTGELFF. CDR3 sequence (DNA): TGTGCCAGCAGCTTATATCGGGATACCGGGGAGCTGTTTTTT.

J is TRBJ1-1 and V is TRBV14; 11 bases line up with TRBD1. V dropped 0 bases and J dropped 5; count of bases not matched to a gene: 14. Germline CDR1 reads SGHDN; CDR2 reads FVKESK. This CDR3 has 19 amino acids. CDR3 in DNA: TGTGCCAGCAGCCAAGAATCTCCCGGACAGGGGGCTCGGGGTACTGAAGCTTTCTTT. Protein: CASSQESPGQGARGTEAFF.

V is TRBV10-3 and J is TRBJ1-4; TRBD1 is a possible D gene (5 bases). CDR3 length: 15 residues. V was shortened by 4 bases and J by 6 bases, with 15 bases between the two germline ends. Germline assignment: CDR1 ENHRY and CDR2 SYGVKD. The CDR3 region has the DNA TGTGCCATCAGTGCGAAGGGGAAGATGGATGAAAAACTGTTTTTT. Translated, it gives CAISAKGKMDEKLFF.

The chain has TRBV5-1 and TRBJ1-3; D is unclear. CDR1 is SGHRS and CDR2 is YFSETQ in the germline V gene. Trimming left V 0 bases short and J 2 bases short, with 15 bases between. The length of the CDR3 is 17 residues. In nucleotides, the CDR3 is TGCGCCAGCAGCTTGGATTTGGGGAGTCCCCCTGGAAACACCATATATTTT. Translation: CASSLDLGSPPGNTIYF.

This rearrangement joins TRBV5-1 to TRBJ1-1; possible D gene TRBD1, 6 bases. CDR1 SGHRS and CDR2 YFSETQ come from the germline V gene. The CDR3 runs 15 residues. V was trimmed by 0 bases and J by 11 bases, leaving 20 bases between them. CDR3 nucleotide sequence: TGCGCCAGCAGCTTGGTTCGCAGTGCAGGGGATCGGGCTTTCTTT. Protein: CASSLVRSAGDRAFF.

This chain uses TRBV5-1 with TRBJ2-7, with TRBD2 matching over 10 bases. This CDR3 has 15 residues. Per the germline V gene, CDR1 is SGHRS and CDR2 is YFSETQ. Trimming at V came to 4 bases and at J to 1 base, leaving 5 bases not matched to a gene. The CDR3 sequence is CASSQSGGASYEQYF. The CDR3 DNA follows: TGCGCCAGCAGCCAAAGCGGGGGGGCTTCCTACGAGCAGTACTTC.

On this clone itself: Additional DNA sequences in this sample encode the identical CDR3. The genes are TRBV5-1 and TRBJ1-1, with unresolved D. In germline, CDR1 is SGHRS, CDR2 YFSETQ. The CDR3 consists of 14 residues. With 5 bases removed from V and 4 bases from J, the gap between germline ends came to 15 bases. The chain's CDR3 is CASSLNRERTEAFF. Here the CDR3 DNA reads TGCGCCAGCAGTTTAAACCGGGAGCGCACTGAAGCTTTCTTT.

This chain joins TRBV12-3 or TRBV12-4 and TRBJ1-1, with D perhaps TRBD1 (6 bases). Trimming removed 4 bases from V and 3 bases from J, with 9 bases in between. CDR3 length: 13 amino acids. CDR3 region: CASSSRGYTEAFF. CDR3 nucleotides: TGTGCCAGCAGTTCCAGGGGCTACACTGAAGCTTTCTTT.